A single sample gave rise to the 24 T cell receptor beta chains below, sequenced in a study of OX40 agonist ivuxolimab in advanced cancers. TCRdb's table, derived via immunoSEQ multiplex PCR, lists solely in-frame clones and lacks some. Of around 40,000 clones in the sample, 80% are singletons; the top ten hold 4% to 6%. Specimen: CD4+ or CD8+ T cells sorted from blood, collected in a trial of the OX40 agonist ivuxolimab. The receptors shown here come from an adult with an advanced solid tumor such as melanoma, head and neck, liver or kidney cancer.

The J gene is TRBJ1-4, the V gene TRBV5-8; the D gene is possibly TRBD1 (5 bases). The V end was cut by 5 bases, the J end by 0 bases, with 17 bases between. The CDR3 contains 17 residues. From germline, CDR1 is SGHTS and CDR2 YDEGEE. The CDR3 is CASSSRRDRATNEKLFF. For the CDR3, the DNA is TGTGCCAGCAGTTCAAGGAGAGACAGAGCAACTAATGAAAAACTGTTTTTT.

The CDR3 protein is CAISDRGQAEAFF. The CDR3 bases are TGTGCCATCAGTGACCGCGGGCAAGCTGAAGCTTTCTTT. The genes are TRBV10-3 and TRBJ1-1; D call uncertain. V was pared by 3 bases and J by 6 bases, with 11 bases between. The CDR3 consists of 13 residues. The germline V gene has CDR1 ENHRY and CDR2 SYGVKD.

The chain couples TRBV30 to TRBJ2-5; no reliable D call. V shed 3 bases and J shed 2 bases, with 10 bases lying between them. The CDR3 runs 13 residues. The germline V gene has CDR1 GTSNPN and CDR2 SVGIG (reference sequence). CDR3 in amino acids: CAWRNTIQETQYF. The CDR3 DNA sequence: TGTGCCTGGAGAAATACTATACAAGAGACCCAGTACTTC.

The table lists this clone with a count of one. CDR3 nucleotides: TGCGCCAGCAGCAGAGGGGACAGGAGGAACACTGAAGCTTTCTTT. It codes for CASSRGDRRNTEAFF. The V and J genes are TRBV5-1 and TRBJ1-1; 8 bases align to TRBD1. The trim removed 4 bases at V and 1 base at J, leaving 6 bases unmatched. Germline CDR1 and CDR2: SGHRS and YFSETQ. The CDR3 is made up of 15 amino acids.

V and J are TRBV5-1 and TRBJ1-1; D possibly corresponds to TRBD1 (5 bases). The CDR3 has 14 residues. Per the germline V gene, CDR1 is SGHRS and CDR2 is YFSETQ. V was cut by 4 bases and J by 4 bases, with 14 bases left in between. CDR3 sequence reads: CASSVGVYGTEAFF. CDR3 coding DNA: TGCGCCAGCAGCGTAGGGGTGTACGGCACTGAAGCTTTCTTT.

This clone was recorded only once. This chain connects TRBV5-1 to TRBJ2-2, with TRBD2 as a possible D gene (6 bases). The V end was cut by 2 bases, the J end by 6 bases, with 14 bases between. Per germline, CDR1 SGHRS and CDR2 YFSETQ. This CDR3 is built from 15 residues. The CDR3 DNA follows: TGCGCCAGCAGCTTAAGAGGGACTGACCCCGGGGAGCTGTTTTTT. It is translated as CASSLRGTDPGELFF. Supplemented by reference TRBV5-1 and TRBJ2-2, the full variable domain reads KAGVTQTPRYLIKTRGQQVTLSCSPISGHRSVSWYQQTPGQGLQFLFEYFSETQRNKGNFPGRFSGRQFSNSRSEMNVSTLELGDSALYLCASSLRGTDPGELFFGEGSRLTVL.

The chain links TRBV5-1 to TRBJ2-1; D possibly corresponds to TRBD2 (5 bases). Per germline, CDR1 SGHRS and CDR2 YFSETQ. V was clipped by 0 bases and J by 9 bases, with 13 bases between them. This CDR3 has 14 amino acids. CDR3 in DNA: TGCGCCAGCAGCTTGGATTATAGCGTGAGTGAGCAGTTCTTC. Its translation is CASSLDYSVSEQFF.

V gene TRBV2 combines with J gene TRBJ2-1; 12 bases fit TRBD2. The CDR3 spans 18 residues. The junction had 12 bases not matched to a gene; V was cut back by 8 bases and J by 1 base. Looked up from germline, CDR1 is SNHLY and CDR2 is FYNNEI. The CDR3 region is CASRRASGRADSYNEQFF. The CDR3 DNA sequence: TGTGCCAGCCGACGGGCTAGCGGGAGGGCCGATTCCTACAATGAGCAGTTCTTC. The complete variable domain, with remaining parts taken from reference TRBV2 and TRBJ2-1, reads EPEVTQTPSHQVTQMGQEVILRCVPISNHLYFYWYRQILGQKVEFLVSFYNNEISEKSEIFDDQFSVERPDGSNFTLKIRSTKLEDSAMYFCASRRASGRADSYNEQFFGPGTRLTVL.

The rearrangement joins TRBV7-9 to TRBJ1-4, with D tentatively TRBD1 (5 bases). Trimming removed 5 bases from V and 5 bases from J, with 12 bases in between. Per germline, CDR1 SEHNR and CDR2 FQNEAQ (reference sequence). The CDR3 contains 14 residues. CDR3 coding DNA: TGTGCCAGCAGCCTAGGGGCGGAAAATGAAAAACTGTTTTTT. Its translation is CASSLGAENEKLFF. Together with reference TRBV7-9 and TRBJ1-4, the CDR3 gives the full variable domain: DTGVSQNPRHKITKRGQNVTFRCDPISEHNRLYWYRQTLGQGPEFLTYFQNEAQLEKSRLLSDRFSAERPKGSFSTLEIQRTEQGDSAMYLCASSLGAENEKLFFGSGTQLSVL.

The genes are TRBV6-5 and TRBJ1-4; the D is unclear. This CDR3 spans 13 amino acids. V dropped 2 bases and J dropped 4 bases, with 5 bases sitting between them. Looked up from germline, CDR1 is MNHEY and CDR2 is SVGAGI. CDR3 sequence reads: CASSYVVNEKLFF. The CDR3 DNA follows: TGTGCCAGCAGTTACGTGGTTAATGAAAAACTGTTTTTT.

The chain combines TRBV5-5 with TRBJ2-3, with 8 bases fitting TRBD2. V lost 4 bases to trimming and J lost 6 bases; unmatched junction nucleotides: 10. The CDR3 extends over 15 amino acids. The germline CDR1 and CDR2 sequences are SGHKS and YYEKEE (reference sequence). The CDR3 here is CASSAYSGEGDTQYF. CDR3 in DNA: TGTGCCAGCAGCGCGTATAGCGGGGAGGGGGATACGCAGTATTTT.

V usage is TRBV6-5 and J usage is TRBJ1-6, with D maybe TRBD1 (6 bases). CDR3 length: 15 residues. The germline V gene has CDR1 MNHEY and CDR2 SVGAGI. V lost 0 bases and J 10 bases, leaving 13 bases between the germline ends. The CDR3: CASSYSRTDSSPLHF. The CDR3 coding sequence is TGTGCCAGCAGTTACTCCCGCACGGACAGCTCACCCCTCCACTTT.

This sequence joins TRBV9 and TRBJ2-1; the match to TRBD2 covers 7 bases. The CDR3 consists of 16 residues. The germline V gene encodes CDR1 SGDLS and CDR2 YYNGEE. V gave up 5 bases and J gave up 7 bases; unmatched junction bases: 15. The CDR3 DNA follows: TGTGCCAGCAGTTATAGCGGGTTTCGAGGGAAGAATGAGCAGTTCTTC. Translation gives CASSYSGFRGKNEQFF.

The chain employs TRBV15 and TRBJ2-7; no clear D. Germline loops: CDR1 LNHNV, CDR2 YYDKDF (reference sequence). Trimming removed 5 bases at V and 7 bases at J, with 15 bases between. The CDR3 spans 13 residues. This chain's CDR3 is CATSGNTWGEQYF. CDR3 nucleotide sequence: TGTGCCACCAGCGGGAATACTTGGGGTGAGCAGTACTTC.

The genes are TRBV29-1 and TRBJ2-3; the match to TRBD1 covers 7 bases. There are 15 residues in the CDR3. Germline V gene lookup returns CDR1 SQVTM and CDR2 ANQGSEA. Trimming cost V 7 bases and J 0 bases; bases outside gene matches: 10. The CDR3, as DNA: TGCAGCGCTACTACAGGGGCCCATAGCACAGATACGCAGTATTTT. Translation gives CSATTGAHSTDTQYF.

The chain couples TRBV18 to TRBJ2-3, with D possibly matching TRBD2 (5 bases). CDR1 is KGHSH and CDR2 is LQKENI in the germline V gene. V lost 6 bases, J lost 2 bases, and 12 bases lay in between. CDR3 size: 14 residues. The CDR3 region is CASSRGSPTDTQYF. The CDR3 nucleotides are TGTGCCAGCTCCCGCGGGTCCCCCACAGATACGCAGTATTTT. Variable domain in full (rest from reference TRBV18 and TRBJ2-3): NAGVMQNPRHLVRRRGQEARLRCSPMKGHSHVYWYRQLPEEGLKFMVYLQKENIIDESGMPKERFSAEFPKEGPSILRIQQVVRGDSAAYFCASSRGSPTDTQYFGPGTRLTVL.

Concerning this clone: At one end, the junction sequence differs from germline, possibly due to a read error. This rearrangement joins TRBV6-5 to TRBJ2-4; D may be TRBD2 (6 bases). This CDR3 has 11 residues. Germline V lookup: CDR1 MNHEY, CDR2 SVGAGI. The CDR3 nucleotides are TGTGCCAGCAGCTCCGGGGGTCCCTGGTCCTTC. Its translation: CASSSGGPWSF.

The table lists this clone with a few counts. J is TRBJ1-1 and V is TRBV2; D may be TRBD1 (6 bases). The CDR3 consists of 13 residues. Germline CDR1 is SNHLY and CDR2 is FYNNEI. V gave up 7 bases and J gave up 2 bases, with 11 bases separating them. For the CDR3, the DNA is TGTGCCAGCAAAGGACAGCCAAACACTGAAGCTTTCTTT. Translating it yields CASKGQPNTEAFF. The full variable domain, its missing parts supplied by reference TRBV2 and TRBJ1-1, is EPEVTQTPSHQVTQMGQEVILRCVPISNHLYFYWYRQILGQKVEFLVSFYNNEISEKSEIFDDQFSVERPDGSNFTLKIRSTKLEDSAMYFCASKGQPNTEAFFGQGTRLTVV.

This sequence joins TRBV10-3 and TRBJ2-1; the D is unclear. The V gene lost 4 bases and the J gene lost 7 bases, with 5 bases spanning the gap. Per germline, CDR1 ENHRY and CDR2 SYGVKD. CDR3 length: 11 amino acids. The CDR3 loop is CAISVSNEQFF. CDR3 bases: TGTGCCATCAGTGTATCTAATGAGCAGTTCTTC.

V gene TRBV2 combines with J gene TRBJ2-2; 7 nucleotides line up with TRBD1. CDR1 is SNHLY and CDR2 is FYNNEI in the germline V gene. The V segment lost 6 bases and the J segment 7 bases; nucleotides outside the gene matches: 8. The CDR3 spans 14 residues. CDR3 amino acids: CASRSTGSGGELFF. The CDR3, as DNA: TGTGCCAGCAGGTCGACAGGGTCCGGCGGGGAGCTGTTTTTT.

The chain couples TRBV7-9 to TRBJ2-3; D uncertain. Trimming removed 3 bases at V and 0 bases at J, with 7 bases between. Germline lookup yields CDR1 SEHNR and CDR2 FQNEAQ (reference sequence). This CDR3 contains 14 residues. This chain's CDR3 is CASSLVDSTDTQYF. CDR3 DNA sequence: TGTGCCAGCAGCTTGGTGGACAGCACAGATACGCAGTATTTT.

The genes are TRBV28 and TRBJ2-7, with no clear D. V was pared by 5 bases and J by 3 bases, with 17 bases between. There are 15 residues in the CDR3. Germline V CDR1 and CDR2: MDHEN, SYDVKM. The CDR3 DNA is TGTGCCAGCAGTCCGACCCCAAAAGGTTTCTACGAGCAGTACTTC. It encodes CASSPTPKGFYEQYF.

The chain is built from TRBV7-6 and TRBJ2-3, with 12 bases aligning to TRBD2. CDR1 is SGHVS, CDR2 FNYEAQ, per germline. V gave up 7 bases and J gave up 0 bases; unmatched junction bases: 11. The CDR3 has 18 amino acids. CDR3: CASTSTSGSATSTDTQYF. The CDR3 DNA is TGTGCCAGCACCTCGACTAGCGGGAGTGCAACTAGCACAGATACGCAGTATTTT.

The CDR3 DNA sequence: TGTGCCAGCAGCGCGGGCGACAGGGGGCGAGTCTACACCTTC. Encoded protein: CASSAGDRGRVYTF. The chain recombines TRBV9 with TRBJ1-2, with 10 bases fitting TRBD1. The junction had 9 bases not matched to a gene; V was cut back by 3 bases and J by 10 bases. This CDR3 contains 14 residues. CDR1 is SGDLS, CDR2 YYNGEE, per germline.